Presented here are 30 T cell receptor beta chains from one specimen sequenced in a study of CD8+ T cells in alopecia areata. Noted treatment: oral pan-JAK inhibitor, 5-10 mg twice daily. Reverse transcribed after extraction, RNA yielded cDNA as the sequencing template. Assay used: immunoSEQ multiplex PCR; TCRdb lists only in-frame clones, some missing. The sample includes a few hundred thousand clones, roughly 60% of them seen just once. Sequences were derived from CD4+ T cells sorted from blood, sampled at roughly week 52, from a patient treated with tofacitinib. The receptor set was obtained from a human donor with alopecia areata.

This chain links TRBV5-6 with TRBJ2-4; D ambiguous. The V end lost 3 bases, the J end lost 0 bases, and 13 bases lay between the germline ends. Germline lookup yields CDR1 SGHDT and CDR2 YYEEEE. The CDR3 is made up of 16 amino acids. CDR3 loop: CASSSRQPLAKNIQYF. The CDR3 nucleotides read TGTGCCAGCAGCTCCCGTCAGCCTCTAGCCAAAAACATTCAGTACTTC.

The genes are TRBV6-6 and TRBJ2-5; no clear D. This CDR3 has 14 residues. Trimming pared 8 bases from V and 3 bases from J, leaving 16 bases between. Germline loops: CDR1 MNHNY, CDR2 SVGAGI (reference sequence). The CDR3 coding sequence is TGTGCCAGCGGGAAGCAGCAGCACGAAGAGACCCAGTACTTC. Amino acids: CASGKQQHEETQYF.

The chain couples TRBV29-1 to TRBJ2-1; 14 bases agree with TRBD2. This CDR3 comprises 15 residues. V lost 5 bases, J lost 4 bases, and 4 bases stayed unmatched. The V gene's germline CDR1 is SQVTM and CDR2 ANQGSEA. The CDR3 coding sequence is TGCAGCGTTCGCCGGACTAGCGGGGGGTACAATGAGCAGTTCTTC. The encoded protein is CSVRRTSGGYNEQFF.

The chain employs TRBV5-6 and TRBJ1-3; no clear D. Between the trimmed V and J ends, which lost 7 bases and 3 bases, there was a span of 14 bases. This CDR3 region has 14 residues. CDR1 and CDR2 from the germline V gene are SGHDT and YYEEEE. CDR3 sequence reads: CASHRSGFGNTIYF. DNA of the CDR3: TGTGCCAGCCACCGATCAGGATTTGGAAACACCATATATTTT.

J is TRBJ2-7 and V is TRBV30; 8 bases agree with TRBD1. The CDR3 runs to 16 residues. The germline gives CDR1 GTSNPN, CDR2 SVGIG (reference sequence). Losses at the gene ends were 3 bases for V and 0 bases for J; bases not matched to a gene: 10. CDR3 in DNA: TGTGCCTGGAGCGCCGGGACAGGCCCACCCTCCTACGAGCAGTACTTC. This translates into CAWSAGTGPPSYEQYF.

The chain employs TRBV29-1 and TRBJ2-7; D might be TRBD1 or TRBD2, each matching 6 bases. The CDR3 covers 15 residues. Per the germline V gene, CDR1 is SQVTM and CDR2 is ANQGSEA. Trimming cost V 7 bases and J 0 bases, with 19 bases left between them. The CDR3, as DNA: TGCAGCGCAAAGGGGGGCTCCGTGAGCTCCTACGAGCAGTACTTC. It translates to CSAKGGSVSSYEQYF.

V gene TRBV30 combines with J gene TRBJ1-1, with D possibly matching TRBD1 (5 bases). The V and J ends lost 2 bases and 5 bases respectively, with 12 bases between them. Looked up from germline, CDR1 is GTSNPN and CDR2 is SVGIG (reference sequence). The CDR3 runs to 13 residues. For the CDR3, the DNA is TGTGCCTGGAGTCCCGCAGGGAAGACTGAAGCTTTCTTT. Residues: CAWSPAGKTEAFF. The entire variable domain, with the rest obtained from reference TRBV30 and TRBJ1-1, is as follows: SQTIHQWPATLVQPVGSPLSLECTVEGTSNPNLYWYRQAAGRGLQLLFYSVGIGQISSEVPQNLSASRPQDRQFILSSKKLLLSDSGFYLCAWSPAGKTEAFFGQGTRLTVV.

J is TRBJ1-6 and V is TRBV23-1; maybe TRBD1 (6 bases). TRBV23-1 is given ORF status, its function remaining uncertain. Trimming stripped 4 bases from V and 6 bases from J, with 16 bases between. CDR3 length equals 16 residues. Here the CDR3 reads CASSRPQGVCNSPLHF. The CDR3 region has the DNA TGCGCCAGCAGTCGACCACAGGGAGTTTGTAATTCACCCCTCCACTTT.

The chain employs TRBV29-1 and TRBJ1-1; 7 bases fit TRBD1. CDR3 size: 16 residues. The trim removed 5 bases at V and 0 bases at J, leaving 12 bases unmatched. Germline CDR1 is SQVTM and CDR2 is ANQGSEA. CDR3 bases: TGCAGCGTTTCCCCCTCACAGGGGAGGATGAACACTGAAGCTTTCTTT. This gives the protein CSVSPSQGRMNTEAFF.

V and J are TRBV13 and TRBJ2-5, with TRBD1 matching over 10 bases. The junction had 7 bases not matched to a gene; V was cut back by 5 bases and J by 4 bases. Germline CDR1 reads PRHDT; CDR2 reads FYEKMQ (reference sequence). There are 15 residues in the CDR3. CDR3 nucleotides: TGTGCCAGCAGCCCGGGACAGGGGAAGGGAGAGACCCAGTACTTC. Translation: CASSPGQGKGETQYF.

This chain joins TRBV11-1 and TRBJ2-7, with 8 bases lining up with TRBD1. CDR1 and CDR2 from the germline V gene are SGHAT and FQDESV (reference sequence). The CDR3 spans 14 residues. V was pared by 5 bases and J by 2 bases, with 5 bases of the junction left unmatched. Here the CDR3 reads CASSPDREPYEQYF. As DNA, the CDR3 is TGTGCCAGCAGCCCGGACAGGGAGCCCTACGAGCAGTACTTC. The full variable domain, completed using reference TRBV11-1 and TRBJ2-7, is EAEVAQSPRYKITEKSQAVAFWCDPISGHATLYWYRQILGQGPELLVQFQDESVVDDSQLPKDRFSAERLKGVDSTLKIQPAELGDSAMYLCASSPDREPYEQYFGPGTRLTVT.

This clone was detected a few times. J is TRBJ1-2 and V is TRBV18, with 9 bases that match TRBD1. The CDR3 covers 16 residues. V shed 1 base, J shed 4 bases, and the junction held 7 bases outside the gene matches. CDR1 and CDR2 from the germline V gene are KGHSH and LQKENI. DNA of the CDR3: TGTGCCAGCTCACCACAAGGGGACAGGGCGGCCTATGGCTACACCTTC. Protein: CASSPQGDRAAYGYTF.

The chain links TRBV30 to TRBJ2-1; 11 bases fit TRBD1. The ends lost 3 bases at V and 8 bases at J; junction bases unmatched: 6. The CDR3 has 14 residues. The germline CDR1 and CDR2 sequences are GTSNPN and SVGIG (reference sequence). DNA of the CDR3: TGTGCCTGGAGAGCCCAGGACAGGGGGCATGAGCAGTTCTTC. As protein: CAWRAQDRGHEQFF. Complete variable domain (other parts from reference TRBV30 and TRBJ2-1): SQTIHQWPATLVQPVGSPLSLECTVEGTSNPNLYWYRQAAGRGLQLLFYSVGIGQISSEVPQNLSASRPQDRQFILSSKKLLLSDSGFYLCAWRAQDRGHEQFFGPGTRLTVL.

The CDR3 region is CASSSRTGTGYTF. The CDR3 DNA reads TGTGCCAGCAGCTCTAGGACAGGGACGGGCTACACCTTC. The chain couples TRBV7-3 to TRBJ1-2; 8 nucleotides line up with TRBD1. CDR1 and CDR2 (germline): SGHTA, FQGTGA. The V gene end was trimmed by 4 bases and the J gene end by 8 bases; junction bases not matched to a gene: 6. The CDR3 consists of 13 residues. The full variable domain, in which reference TRBV7-3 and TRBJ1-2 provide the parts outside the CDR3, is GAGVSQTPSNKVTEKGKYVELRCDPISGHTALYWYRQSLGQGPEFLIYFQGTGAADDSGLPNDRFFAVRPEGSVSTLKIQRTERGDSAVYLCASSSRTGTGYTFGSGTRLTVV.

The J gene is TRBJ2-2, the V gene TRBV6-6; possible D gene TRBD2, 5 bases. Trimming cost V 9 bases and J 7 bases, with 12 bases left between them. The CDR3 runs to 12 residues. Germline CDR1 is MNHNY and CDR2 is SVGAGI (reference sequence). The CDR3 nucleotides read TGTGCCAGTAGACTTGAGGGCGGGGAGCTGTTTTTT. Its protein is CASRLEGGELFF.

The chain joins TRBV29-1 to TRBJ2-3, with no clear D. Germline values: CDR1 SQVTM, CDR2 ANQGSEA. V was cut by 4 bases and J by 6 bases, with 11 bases left in between. The CDR3 is made up of 12 amino acids. DNA for the CDR3: TGCAGCGTTGTTATTTTGGTGGATACGCAGTATTTT. Amino acid sequence: CSVVILVDTQYF.

The chain combines TRBV9 with TRBJ2-7; D possibly uses TRBD1 or TRBD2 (6 bases each). Germline V gene sequence: CDR1 SGDLS, CDR2 YYNGEE. V shed 0 bases and J shed 7 bases, with 14 bases lying between them. The CDR3 loop spans 14 amino acids. This CDR3 is CASSVAGGLGEQYF. The CDR3 DNA reads TGTGCCAGCAGCGTAGCTGGGGGGCTTGGGGAGCAGTACTTC.

This clone appeared a few times. J is TRBJ1-6 and V is TRBV29-1; tentatively, D is TRBD1 (5 bases). Trimming took off 8 bases at V and 9 bases at J, with 17 bases between the two ends. CDR3 length: 13 residues. CDR1 and CDR2 from the germline V gene are SQVTM and ANQGSEA. The CDR3: CSSEGEELSPLHF. The CDR3 DNA sequence: TGCAGCTCTGAAGGGGAGGAGCTTTCACCCCTCCACTTT.

The J gene is TRBJ1-1, the V gene TRBV7-6; tentatively, D is TRBD1 (5 bases). This CDR3 is built from 15 residues. The germline V gene has CDR1 SGHVS and CDR2 FNYEAQ. Between the trimmed V and J ends, which lost 2 bases and 1 base, there was a span of 11 bases. The CDR3 nucleotides read TGTGCCAGCAGCTTAAGGAGGGGCGCGAACACTGAAGCTTTCTTT. Its protein is CASSLRRGANTEAFF.

The chain joins TRBV18 to TRBJ1-4; 7 bases are a match to TRBD1. CDR3 size: 15 residues. V was pared by 2 bases and J by 6 bases, with 6 bases of the junction left unmatched. The germline gives CDR1 KGHSH, CDR2 LQKENI. The CDR3 region is CASSPRTDRDEKLFF. The CDR3 DNA reads TGTGCCAGCTCACCAAGAACAGACAGGGATGAAAAACTGTTTTTT.

CDR3 nucleotide sequence: TGCGCCAGCAGCCAGTCCAGCACAGGGTATTCACCCCTCCACTTT. Translation: CASSQSSTGYSPLHF. The J gene is TRBJ1-6, the V gene TRBV4-3, with D possibly matching TRBD1 (6 bases). Trimming shortened V by 3 bases and J by 8 bases, and 14 bases separated the two germline ends. Germline loops: CDR1 LGHNA, CDR2 YSLEER. The CDR3 has 15 residues.

The J gene is TRBJ1-2, the V gene TRBV6-5; D not certain. Trimming cost V 5 bases and J 5 bases, with 15 bases left between them. Germline V gene sequence: CDR1 MNHEY, CDR2 SVGAGI. This CDR3 contains 14 residues. The CDR3 loop is CASSEMKLGYGYTF. The CDR3 nucleotides read TGTGCCAGCAGTGAAATGAAATTGGGTTATGGCTACACCTTC.

CDR3 nucleotide sequence: TGTGCCAGCAGTTCAGAATTCGGACAGGGGTATGGCTACACCTTC. Its protein product is CASSSEFGQGYGYTF. The chain has TRBV6-5 and TRBJ1-2; 9 bases match TRBD1. The germline CDR1 and CDR2 sequences are MNHEY and SVGAGI. CDR3 length equals 15 residues. Trimming at V came to 4 bases and at J to 5 bases, leaving 8 bases not matched to a gene.

The chain links TRBV7-2 to TRBJ2-7; 7 bases map to TRBD2. The CDR3 runs to 15 residues. After removal of 4 bases from V and 7 bases from J, the junction contained 13 bases not matched to a gene. Germline CDR1 SGHTA, CDR2 FQGNSA. The CDR3 DNA follows: TGTGCCAGCAGCTCCTCCGGGACTACCGTCGGGGAGCAGTACTTC. It is translated as CASSSSGTTVGEQYF. Using reference TRBV7-2 and TRBJ2-7 for the parts outside the CDR3, the full variable domain is GAGVSQSPSNKVTEKGKDVELRCDPISGHTALYWYRQSLGQGLEFLIYFQGNSAPDKSGLPSDRFSAERTGGSVSTLTIQRTQQEDSAVYLCASSSSGTTVGEQYFGPGTRLTVT.

This clone has more than one count but fewer than ten. The chain employs TRBV7-2 and TRBJ2-1; D uncertain. Germline V lookup: CDR1 SGHTA, CDR2 FQGNSA. The CDR3 is 14 amino acids. The V and J ends lost 1 base and 6 bases respectively, with 10 bases between them. Written as DNA, the CDR3 is TGTGCCAGCAGCTTAGATCACGGAACCAATGAGCAGTTCTTC. This translates into CASSLDHGTNEQFF.

This chain uses TRBV7-9 with TRBJ2-7, with no clear D. Deletions cut 5 bases from V and 1 base from J, with 3 bases between. The CDR3 runs to 11 residues. Per the germline V gene, CDR1 is SEHNR and CDR2 is FQNEAQ (reference sequence). The CDR3 loop reads CASSASYEQYF. DNA for the CDR3: TGTGCCAGCAGCGCGTCCTACGAGCAGTACTTC.

The CDR3 nucleotides are TGTGCCAGCAGATTTTCCGGGACAGGGGCTGAGACCCAGTACTTC. Translating it yields CASRFSGTGAETQYF. The genes are TRBV5-6 and TRBJ2-5, with 10 positions matching TRBD1. Per the germline V gene, CDR1 is SGHDT and CDR2 is YYEEEE. The CDR3 extends over 15 amino acids. V lost 5 bases to trimming and J lost 5 bases; unmatched junction nucleotides: 9.

This clone has a single count. V is TRBV5-1 and J is TRBJ2-2; TRBD2 is a possible D gene (5 bases). Germline V gives CDR1 SGHRS, CDR2 YFSETQ. The CDR3 length is 14 residues. Trimming left V 1 base short and J 4 bases short, with 8 bases between. The CDR3: CASSLSGSTGELFF. CDR3 sequence (DNA): TGCGCCAGCAGCTTGTCGGGGAGCACCGGGGAGCTGTTTTTT.

This chain links TRBV5-1 with TRBJ2-1; D unclear. Looked up from germline, CDR1 is SGHRS and CDR2 is YFSETQ. V was cut by 2 bases and J by 0 bases, with 15 bases left in between. The CDR3 contains 17 residues. The CDR3 here is CASSFYLGQSSYNEQFF. The CDR3 nucleotides are TGCGCCAGCAGCTTCTACTTAGGCCAGAGCTCCTACAATGAGCAGTTCTTC.

The chain joins TRBV6-5 to TRBJ1-6; 8 bases align to TRBD1. Germline-derived CDR1 and CDR2 are MNHEY and SVGAGI. V lost 6 bases, J lost 6 bases, and 7 bases stayed unmatched. This CDR3 comprises 15 residues. CDR3 protein: CASRPLGQVNSPLHF. DNA for the CDR3: TGTGCCAGCAGACCACTGGGACAGGTTAATTCACCCCTCCACTTT.